What follows are 20 T cell receptor beta chains derived from one specimen sequenced in a study of graft-versus-host responses after intestinal transplantation. Their recognized antigens are unknown. Profiling relied on immunoSEQ multiplex PCR, and the TCRdb table lists in-frame clones only, not all of them. The table includes some 140,000 clones, around nine tenths detected once. Sequenced here: unstimulated CD4+ T cells sorted from spleen or lymph node cells, sampled before intestinal transplant. These receptors were taken from a human donor who received an intestinal transplant.

This clone was seen a handful of times. The chain is built from TRBV5-1 and TRBJ1-6; 8 nucleotides align to TRBD1. CDR1 SGHRS and CDR2 YFSETQ come from the germline V gene. The CDR3 sequence is 15 residues long. The V and J ends lost 6 bases and 10 bases, in that order; junction bases with no gene match: 12. The CDR3 loop reads CASKATTGATSPLHF. DNA of the CDR3: TGCGCCAGCAAGGCCACGACAGGGGCTACCTCACCCCTCCACTTT.

The genes are TRBV9 and TRBJ2-3, with D possibly matching TRBD2 (6 bases). V lost 4 bases and J 6 bases, leaving 15 bases between the germline ends. Germline values: CDR1 SGDLS, CDR2 YYNGEE. This CDR3 region has 14 residues. CDR3 DNA sequence: TGTGCCAGCAGCCCCCGACACGGGGGTGATACGCAGTATTTT. Translated: CASSPRHGGDTQYF. The variable domain in full, completed from reference TRBV9 and TRBJ2-3, reads DSGVTQTPKHLITATGQRVTLRCSPRSGDLSVYWYQQSLDQGLQFLIQYYNGEERAKGNILERFSAQQFPDLHSELNLSSLELGDSALYFCASSPRHGGDTQYFGPGTRLTVL.

The chain has TRBV4-1 and TRBJ2-7; 9 bases line up with TRBD1. The CDR3 spans 16 residues. J gave up 4 bases and V 1 base, and 8 bases lay outside the gene matches. The germline V gene has CDR1 MGHRA and CDR2 YSYEKL. This CDR3 reads CASSQAPGTGRYEQYF. In DNA, the CDR3 is TGCGCCAGCAGCCAAGCTCCAGGGACAGGGCGGTACGAGCAGTACTTC.

This chain joins TRBV18 and TRBJ2-7; TRBD2 aligns across 7 bases. CDR1 is KGHSH, CDR2 LQKENI, per germline. Germline trimming cut 1 base from V and 7 bases from J; bases unmatched to any gene: 4. This CDR3 has 13 residues. CDR3 sequence (DNA): TGTGCCAGCTCACCACGCGGGGGTGGGGAGCAGTACTTC. This gives the protein CASSPRGGGEQYF.

J is TRBJ1-1 and V is TRBV6-5; possibly TRBD1 for D (6 bases). The V end was cut by 6 bases, the J end by 1 base, with 15 bases between. Germline V CDR1 and CDR2: MNHEY, SVGAGI. The CDR3 totals 15 residues. The CDR3 bases are TGTGCCAGCAGGCCCGGGGGCGCCGGGAACACTGAAGCTTTCTTT. This encodes CASRPGGAGNTEAFF.

The V gene is TRBV9, the J gene TRBJ2-3, with 8 positions matching TRBD2. The CDR3 runs to 15 residues. Germline CDR1 and CDR2: SGDLS and YYNGEE. V lost 3 bases, J lost 4 bases, and 7 bases stayed unmatched. The CDR3 nucleotides read TGTGCCAGCAGCGGTTTAGCGGGGAATTCAGATACGCAGTATTTT. It encodes CASSGLAGNSDTQYF.

This clone appeared a single time. As DNA, the CDR3 is TGTGCCAGCACCACCGGGGCTGGATATGGCTACACCTTC. Translated, it gives CASTTGAGYGYTF. The chain employs TRBV6-6 and TRBJ1-2, with D possibly matching TRBD1 (5 bases). The CDR3 spans 13 residues. From germline, CDR1 is MNHNY and CDR2 SVGAGI (reference sequence). Trimming shortened V by 7 bases and J by 5 bases, and 14 bases separated the two germline ends.

The chain joins TRBV30 to TRBJ1-2; D uncertain. CDR3 length: 12 amino acids. Trimming took 4 bases from V and 0 from J, leaving 6 bases between them. Germline V lookup: CDR1 GTSNPN, CDR2 SVGIG (reference sequence). This chain's CDR3 is CAWTKTNYGYTF. The CDR3 region has the DNA TGTGCCTGGACCAAAACTAACTATGGCTACACCTTC.

The chain is built from TRBV7-9 and TRBJ2-3; TRBD2 matches 9 bases. CDR3 size: 16 residues. Trimming removed 2 bases from V and 3 bases from J; junction bases left unmatched: 6. Germline V CDR1 and CDR2: SEHNR, FQNEAQ (reference sequence). The CDR3 sequence is CASSLSRGGGTDTQYF. The CDR3 DNA reads as TGTGCCAGCAGCTTAAGTCGCGGGGGGGGGACAGATACGCAGTATTTT.

Written as DNA, the CDR3 is TGTGCCAGCAGCTTATCCGGGGCTCAAGAGACCCAGTACTTC. Translation: CASSLSGAQETQYF. This chain connects TRBV7-2 to TRBJ2-5; the D call may be TRBD1 or TRBD2 (5 bases each). CDR3 length equals 14 residues. V was shortened by 2 bases and J by 2 bases, with 9 bases between the two germline ends. Germline V gene lookup returns CDR1 SGHTA and CDR2 FQGNSA.

This clone is a singleton in its sample. The V gene is TRBV15, the J gene TRBJ1-2, with D perhaps matching TRBD1 (5 bases). With 1 base removed from V and 7 bases from J, the gap between germline ends came to 28 bases. In germline, CDR1 is LNHNV, CDR2 YYDKDF (reference sequence). CDR3 size: 19 residues. The CDR3 sequence: CATSRAWPGRRTEEGGYTF. CDR3 nucleotide sequence: TGTGCCACCAGCAGAGCTTGGCCGGGACGGCGAACTGAGGAGGGTGGCTACACCTTC.

The rearrangement joins TRBV5-6 to TRBJ2-5; no definite D call. Trimming removed 5 bases from V and 3 bases from J, with 11 bases in between. CDR3 size: 13 residues. Germline-derived CDR1 and CDR2 are SGHDT and YYEEEE. The CDR3 DNA is TGTGCCAGCAGTTTGACATTAAAAGAGACCCAGTACTTC. Encoded protein: CASSLTLKETQYF.

This chain's CDR3 is CASRGGRQNTEAFF. Written as DNA, the CDR3 is TGTGCCAGCAGAGGAGGACGGCAGAACACTGAAGCTTTCTTT. The chain combines TRBV27 with TRBJ1-1; D remains unclear. The CDR3 totals 14 residues. V was clipped by 6 bases and J by 1 base, with 12 bases between them. From germline, CDR1 is MNHEY and CDR2 SMNVEV (reference sequence).

In its sample, this clone was seen once. This CDR3 reads CASSSDGGNQPQHF. As DNA, the CDR3 is TGTGCCAGCAGCTCGGACGGGGGCAATCAGCCCCAGCATTTT. The V gene is TRBV5-5, the J gene TRBJ1-5; D unclear. The CDR3 spans 14 residues. CDR1 and CDR2 from the germline V gene are SGHKS and YYEKEE (reference sequence). V was cut by 3 bases and J by 2 bases, with 9 bases left in between.

Only one count was recorded for this clone. Germline and junction disagree at one end, which may indicate a read error. The chain has TRBV7-9 and TRBJ1-1; 8 bases map to TRBD1. Germline CDR1 reads SEHNR; CDR2 reads FQNEAQ (reference sequence). This CDR3 is built from 15 residues. In DNA form, the CDR3 reads TGTGCCAGCAGCTACCCTCGACAGGGGAACGCTGAAGCTTTCTTT. Translating it yields CASSYPRQGNAEAFF.

The chain is built from TRBV7-2 and TRBJ1-2; no clear D. CDR3 size: 16 residues. V lost 5 bases and J 2 bases, leaving 18 bases between the germline ends. Germline lookup yields CDR1 SGHTA and CDR2 FQGNSA. CDR3 sequence: CASSQTASRTNYGYTF. Here the CDR3 DNA reads TGTGCCAGCAGCCAAACCGCCTCCCGAACCAACTATGGCTACACCTTC.

This clone has a single count. The chain has TRBV5-4 and TRBJ1-1, with TRBD1 matching over 11 bases. V lost 4 bases, J lost 1 base, and 6 bases stayed unmatched. This CDR3 has 16 residues. Germline CDR1 and CDR2: SGHNT and YYREEE (reference sequence). The chain's CDR3 is CASSVGGQGGNTEAFF. CDR3 in DNA: TGTGCCAGCAGCGTTGGGGGACAGGGGGGGAACACTGAAGCTTTCTTT.

The chain combines TRBV27 with TRBJ2-2; no clear D. The CDR3 has 16 amino acids. Between the trimmed V and J ends, which lost 0 bases and 8 bases, there was a span of 16 bases. Germline lookup yields CDR1 MNHEY and CDR2 SMNVEV (reference sequence). The DNA for the CDR3 is TGTGCCAGCAGTTTATCAGCTGAAGAAAATTATGGGGAGCTGTTTTTT. It translates to CASSLSAEENYGELFF.

This clone was detected only a few times. This chain connects TRBV15 to TRBJ2-7; TRBD2 is a possible D gene (7 bases). The CDR3 spans 13 residues. Trimming cost V 3 bases and J 5 bases, with 11 bases left between them. Germline V gene lookup returns CDR1 LNHNV and CDR2 YYDKDF (reference sequence). The DNA of the CDR3 is TGTGCCACCAGCAGGGGGGGGCCCGACGAGCAGTACTTC. Translation: CATSRGGPDEQYF.

V gene TRBV5-5 combines with J gene TRBJ2-1; 7 bases are shared with TRBD1. The germline V gene has CDR1 SGHKS and CDR2 YYEKEE (reference sequence). The CDR3 covers 14 residues. V lost 4 bases to trimming and J lost 9 bases; unmatched junction nucleotides: 10. CDR3 in amino acids: CASSRDSSLGEQFF. The CDR3 region has the DNA TGTGCCAGCAGCCGGGACAGCTCCCTAGGTGAGCAGTTCTTC.